The source of this T cell receptor beta chain is a study of control samples from healthy donors and cancer patients. Measured with immunoSEQ multiplex PCR; TCRdb has only the in-frame clones, and not every one. The data contain about 150,000 clones, 89% of them seen just once; the ten biggest clones take up about 4.9%. This clone was seen a single time. The source material was blood. This receptor was taken from a man aged 25-45 years in good health.

CDR3 amino acids: CATSDTGTGEGYTF. In DNA form, the CDR3 reads TGTGCCACCAGTGACACCGGGACAGGGGAAGGCTACACCTTC. V usage is TRBV24-1 and J usage is TRBJ1-2; 10 nucleotides agree with TRBD1. CDR3 length: 14 amino acids. Unmatched junction bases numbered 6, after V lost 4 bases and J lost 8 bases. Germline V gene lookup returns CDR1 KGHDR and CDR2 SFDVKD.